One T cell receptor beta chain is described in this entry. Germline values: CDR1 MNHEY, CDR2 SVGAGI. This CDR3 has 15 amino acids. The J segment lost 2 bases and the V segment lost 6 bases, leaving 7 bases of the junction unmatched. The sample is drawn from a study of blood T cell repertoires in COVID-19. Assay: immunoSEQ multiplex PCR; the TCRdb copy retains only in-frame clones and omits some. This repertoire shows fewer than 85,000 clones, about 89% found once; its top ten account for around 7.9%. The V gene is TRBV6-5, the J gene TRBJ2-3; TRBD1 aligns across 8 bases. The sequencing input was peripheral blood. The receptor's source is a man between 50 and 59 years old with active COVID-19. CDR3 in amino acids: CASSRLGQATDTQYF. CDR3 in DNA: TGTGCCAGCAGCAGGTTGGGACAGGCCACAGATACGCAGTATTTT.